This TCR beta chain was captured by sequencing in a study of T cell repertoires in cytomegalovirus infection. The CDR3 length is 15 residues. Germline values: CDR1 SGHVS, CDR2 FNYEAQ. The J segment lost 7 bases and the V segment lost 4 bases, leaving 8 bases of the junction unmatched. In TCRdb, the reads were re-called with MiXCR into one record per CDR3 protein. The table shows tens of thousands of distinct CDR3 sequences, with around 18% occurring only once. Notes on this clonotype: Its antigen is as yet unknown.

The V call is TRBV7-6, the J call TRBJ1-4, with TRBD1 identical over 8 bases. The sequencing here drew on CD8+ T cells from cultured PBMCs, taken from culture after CMV antigen stimulation. The clonotype was recovered from a human donor in good health (CMV status not recorded). Some clones in this sample may be carry-over from other donors' samples. The CDR3 sequence is CASSSHQGAGEKLFF. The DNA for the CDR3 is TGTGCCAGCAGCTCTCACCAGGGGGCGGGTGAAAAACTGTTTTTT.